This is a list of T cell receptor beta chains from one sample in a study of cytomegalovirus exposure and HLA in healthy donors. Sequencing was performed with immunoSEQ multiplex PCR; in TCRdb, only in-frame clones are kept and a portion is missing. The sample yields around 65,000 clones, about 75% seen once. The specimen sequenced was PBMCs. Receptors were obtained from a woman in her 30s in good health and CMV-seropositive. The CDR3 runs from the conserved cysteine through the conserved F or W. A D gene is named only where the DNA matches it firmly. Rows give clone size only sometimes, using once, few, many, or a class for an expanded clone.

-,TRBV10-1,few,TRBJ2-1,CATSNEQFF,TGCGCCACCTCCAATGAGCAGTTCTTC
-,TRBV19,-,TRBJ2-7,CATRDIYEQYF,TGTGCCACACGGGACATCTACGAGCAGTACTTC
-,TRBV18,-,TRBJ1-6,CASSEGISPLHF,TGTGCCAGCTCGGAGGGGATTTCACCCCTCCACTTT
TRBD1,TRBV19,-,TRBJ1-1,CASRTGQGWFF,TGTGCCAGTAGGACTGGACAGGGGTGGTTCTTT
-,TRBV2,few,TRBJ2-1,CASSEQYEQFF,TGTGCCAGCAGTGAACAGTATGAGCAGTTCTTC
-,TRBV7-3,-,TRBJ2-3,CASSVGLRDTQYF,TGTGCCAGCAGCGTGGGACTGAGGGATACGCAGTATTTT
TRBD1,TRBV4-1,-,TRBJ1-4,CASSQAFPQGANEKLFF,TGCGCCAGCAGCCAAGCCTTCCCTCAGGGGGCTAATGAAAAACTGTTTTTT
-,TRBV13,-,TRBJ2-1,CASRRLGVGEQFF,TGTGCCAGCAGGCGACTAGGGGTAGGTGAGCAGTTCTTC
TRBD2,TRBV6-5,-,TRBJ2-5,CASRASGQETQYF,TGTGCCAGCAGGGCTAGCGGCCAAGAGACCCAGTACTTC
TRBD2,TRBV7-9,few,TRBJ2-1,CASSMGLAGYNEQFF,TGTGCCAGCAGTATGGGACTAGCGGGGTACAATGAGCAGTTCTTC
-,TRBV11-2,-,TRBJ1-2,CASSLVAGANYGYTF,TGTGCCAGCAGCTTAGTAGCCGGAGCTAACTATGGCTACACCTTC
-,TRBV27,once,TRBJ2-5,CASSLSQGGVTQYF,TGTGCCAGCAGTCTTTCACAGGGCGGAGTGACCCAGTACTTC
-,TRBV28,-,TRBJ1-4,CASSLFRTNEKLFF,TGTGCCAGCAGTTTATTCCGGACTAATGAAAAACTGTTTTTT
TRBD2,TRBV9,few,TRBJ2-3,CASSPSAGGGTDTQYF,TGTGCCAGCAGCCCCTCGGCGGGGGGAGGGACAGATACGCAGTATTTT
-,TRBV30,few,TRBJ1-3,CAWRHGRVSGNTIYF,TGTGCCTGGAGGCATGGCAGGGTCTCTGGAAACACCATATATTTT
TRBD1,TRBV7-8,-,TRBJ1-2,CASSAQTGEDYGYTF,TGTGCCAGCAGCGCCCAGACAGGGGAGGACTATGGCTACACCTTC
TRBD2,TRBV7-9,-,TRBJ2-3,CASSLGLAGGTDTQYF,TGTGCCAGCAGCTTAGGGCTAGCGGGAGGAACAGATACGCAGTATTTT
TRBD2,TRBV9,-,TRBJ2-3,CASSVGTGGPGDTQYF,TGTGCCAGCAGCGTAGGGACGGGAGGGCCAGGGGATACGCAGTATTTT
TRBD1,TRBV5-4,-,TRBJ2-3,CASRSGQGTDTQYF,TGTGCCAGCAGGTCCGGACAGGGCACAGATACGCAGTATTTT
-,TRBV5-6,-,TRBJ2-1,CASSLGGGYNEQFF,TGTGCCAGCAGCTTAGGGGGTGGCTACAATGAGCAGTTCTTC
-,TRBV7-9,-,TRBJ1-2,CASSFQGFNYGYTF,TGTGCCAGCAGCTTTCAGGGTTTTAACTATGGCTACACCTTC
TRBD2,TRBV6-1,-,TRBJ2-7,CASRFRAGVAYEQYF,TGTGCCAGCAGGTTCCGCGCGGGAGTCGCCTACGAGCAGTACTTC
TRBD2,TRBV7-6,once,TRBJ2-1,CASSLAGLAVYNEQFF,TGTGCCAGCAGCTTAGCGGGACTAGCGGTATACAATGAGCAGTTCTTC
TRBD1,TRBV14,-,TRBJ2-3,CASSVRGTGVEDTQYF,TGTGCCAGCAGCGTAAGAGGGACAGGGGTTGAGGATACGCAGTATTTT
TRBD2,TRBV7-3,-,TRBJ2-3,CASTGTSGMKGMDTQYF,TGTGCCAGCACCGGGACTAGCGGGATGAAAGGGATGGATACGCAGTATTTT
-,TRBV6-1,few,TRBJ2-7,CASSNTGNEQYF,TGTGCCAGCAGCAACACAGGGAACGAGCAGTACTTC
TRBD2,TRBV28,-,TRBJ2-7,CASSFLREGYEQYF,TGTGCCAGCAGTTTTCTACGGGAGGGGTACGAGCAGTACTTC
TRBD1,TRBV19,-,TRBJ1-1,CASSLRTGGAGTEAFF,TGTGCCAGTAGTCTCAGGACAGGGGGCGCCGGCACTGAAGCTTTCTTT
-,TRBV7-2,-,TRBJ1-1,CASSTNRETEAFF,TGTGCCAGCAGCACAAACAGGGAAACTGAAGCTTTCTTT
-,TRBV5-6,-,TRBJ2-7,CASRARYSSYEQYF,TGTGCCAGCAGAGCCCGGTACAGCTCCTACGAGCAGTACTTC
TRBD2,TRBV4-3,large,TRBJ2-3,CASSQDPGGGADTQYF,TGCGCCAGCAGCCAAGATCCGGGAGGGGGGGCAGATACGCAGTATTTT
-,TRBV27,-,TRBJ2-3,CASGLYGGRGSDTQYF,TGTGCCAGCGGGCTGTATGGGGGGAGGGGGTCAGATACGCAGTATTTT
-,TRBV19,-,TRBJ1-5,CASSPSRGRGKGQPQHF,TGTGCCAGTAGCCCTTCGAGGGGCAGGGGAAAGGGTCAGCCCCAGCATTTT
-,TRBV5-4,-,TRBJ2-5,CASSLLAGPETQYF,TGTGCCAGCAGCTTGCTCGCGGGGCCCGAGACCCAGTACTTC
TRBD2,TRBV29-1,-,TRBJ2-1,CSVVDSGRAGIEQFF,TGCAGCGTTGTCGATAGCGGGAGGGCCGGTATTGAGCAGTTCTTC
TRBD2,TRBV7-9,-,TRBJ2-1,CASSPLHLAGLNEQFF,TGTGCCAGCAGCCCCCTACACCTAGCGGGACTCAATGAGCAGTTCTTC
TRBD2,TRBV9,-,TRBJ2-5,CASSGTAGTSLETQYF,TGTGCCAGCAGCGGGACCGCCGGGACTAGCTTAGAGACCCAGTACTTC
-,TRBV2,-,TRBJ2-5,CASSEASPGGDRPQYF,TGTGCCAGCAGTGAAGCGTCCCCAGGCGGGGATAGGCCCCAGTACTTC
-,TRBV7-9,once,TRBJ1-3,CASSPRIQTVTSGNTIYF,TGTGCCAGCAGCCCAAGAATACAGACAGTTACTTCTGGAAACACCATATATTTT
-,TRBV10-1,few,TRBJ2-7,CASNVSQGLVYEQYF,TGCGCCAGCAACGTGAGTCAGGGCCTCGTATACGAGCAGTACTTC
-,TRBV7-2,-,TRBJ1-5,CASSLNPRDQPQHF,TGTGCCAGCAGCTTAAACCCGAGGGATCAGCCCCAGCATTTT
-,TRBV6-5,-,TRBJ1-5,CASRSRRGQPQHF,TGTGCCAGCAGATCCCGCAGAGGACAGCCCCAGCATTTT
-,TRBV7-2,-,TRBJ2-7,CASSLSGDFYEQYF,TGTGCCAGCAGCCTCTCGGGGGATTTCTACGAGCAGTACTTC
TRBD2,TRBV28,-,TRBJ2-7,CASSVGLAAYEQYF,TGTGCCAGCAGTGTGGGACTAGCTGCCTACGAGCAGTACTTC
TRBD1,TRBV5-1,-,TRBJ1-1,CASKITGDLLLNTEAFF,TGCGCCAGCAAAATAACAGGGGACCTGCTTTTGAACACTGAAGCTTTCTTT
TRBD2,TRBV5-1,few,TRBJ2-1,CASSLAGGAYNEQFF,TGCGCCAGCAGCTTAGCGGGAGGGGCCTACAATGAGCAGTTCTTC
-,TRBV23-1,once,TRBJ2-2,CASSQPTGHQNTGELFF,TGCGCCAGCAGTCAACCGACGGGACACCAAAACACCGGGGAGCTGTTTTTT
-,TRBV6-5,-,TRBJ2-2,CASSITGNTGELFF,TGTGCCAGCAGCATTACAGGGAACACCGGGGAGCTGTTTTTT
-,TRBV19,-,TRBJ2-5,CASRSASRETQYF,TGTGCCAGTAGGAGTGCTAGCAGAGAGACCCAGTACTTC
-,TRBV5-1,-,TRBJ2-2,CASSPGSNTGELFF,TGCGCCAGCAGCCCCGGGTCAAACACCGGGGAGCTGTTTTTT
TRBD2,TRBV6-5,-,TRBJ2-5,CASTPGGGAETQYF,TGTGCCAGCACCCCCGGGGGGGGAGCAGAGACCCAGTACTTC
-,TRBV6-1,few,TRBJ1-1,CASSELGGDTEAFF,TGTGCCAGCAGTGAGTTAGGAGGGGACACTGAAGCTTTCTTT
TRBD2,TRBV7-9,-,TRBJ2-3,CASSLTSGNPSTDTQYF,TGTGCCAGCAGCTTGACTAGCGGGAACCCTAGCACAGATACGCAGTATTTT